Following are 4 T cell receptor beta chains from one sample sequenced in a study of OX40 agonist ivuxolimab in advanced cancers. Clones were read by immunoSEQ multiplex PCR, and TCRdb kept only the in-frame ones, dropping some. The sample lists 50,000 or so clones, about 82% seen once, with about 2.6% in the top ten. The specimen comprised CD4+ or CD8+ T cells sorted from blood, sampled in a trial of the OX40 agonist ivuxolimab. These receptors were taken from an adult with an advanced solid tumor such as melanoma, head and neck, liver or kidney cancer.

A few counts support this clone. This chain links TRBV6-6 with TRBJ1-1; 7 bases are a match to TRBD1. In germline, CDR1 is MNHNY, CDR2 SVGAGI (reference sequence). Losses at the gene ends were 6 bases for V and 6 bases for J; bases not matched to a gene: 7. This CDR3 comprises 13 residues. CDR3 amino acids: CASSQWDRPEAFF. The CDR3 DNA is TGTGCCAGCAGCCAGTGGGACAGACCTGAAGCTTTCTTT.

This chain uses TRBV7-2 with TRBJ2-5; 9 bases align to TRBD1. Matching the DNA end better, TRBJ2-7 makes the J call doubtful. CDR1 and CDR2 from the germline V gene are SGHTA and FQGNSA. This CDR3 has 19 amino acids. For the CDR3, the DNA is TGTGCCAGCAGCTTCTCCGGGACAGGGACTGGATCAATTTCCTACGAGCAGTACTTC. It translates to CASSFSGTGTGSISYEQYF.

V and J are TRBV5-6 and TRBJ2-2, with D perhaps TRBD2 (7 bases). The CDR3 is 15 amino acids. Per the germline V gene, CDR1 is SGHDT and CDR2 is YYEEEE. V dropped 6 bases and J dropped 6 bases, with 18 bases sitting between them. The CDR3 loop is CASTFGGGAPGELFF. The CDR3 DNA sequence: TGTGCCAGCACCTTCGGAGGGGGGGCGCCCGGGGAGCTGTTTTTT.

The chain carries TRBV19 and TRBJ1-2; 8 nucleotides align to TRBD1. Germline V gene lookup returns CDR1 LNHDA and CDR2 SQIVND (reference sequence). This CDR3 spans 16 amino acids. V lost 9 bases to trimming and J lost 6 bases; unmatched junction nucleotides: 18. CDR3 nucleotides: TGTGCCAGCGTGTCGACTCTTCCAGGGGGCGGACATGGCTACACCTTC. Translated: CASVSTLPGGGHGYTF.